This T cell receptor (beta chain) comes out of a study of T-cell reconstitution after alpha-beta-depleted transplantation in children. As it was prepared, the TCRbeta library received unique molecular identifiers. TCRdb itself ran the PCR reads through MiXCR, one entry per CDR3 protein. This sample has a few hundred thousand distinct CDR3 sequences; around 17% occur once, and the top ten carry 2.5% to 4%. The J segment lost 4 bases and the V segment lost 8 bases, leaving 8 bases of the junction unmatched. The CDR3 is made up of 14 amino acids. The V call is TRBV12-3 or TRBV12-4, the J call TRBJ2-7; 10 positions match TRBD2. The sequenced sample was PBMCs from the stem cell graft donor, obtained from the stem cell graft. The TCR originated in a human donor who donated a stem cell graft to a child with acute lymphoblastic leukemia. This chain's CDR3 is CASLGSGRVYEQYF. As DNA, the CDR3 is TGTGCCAGCCTTGGCAGCGGGAGGGTATACGAGCAGTACTTC.